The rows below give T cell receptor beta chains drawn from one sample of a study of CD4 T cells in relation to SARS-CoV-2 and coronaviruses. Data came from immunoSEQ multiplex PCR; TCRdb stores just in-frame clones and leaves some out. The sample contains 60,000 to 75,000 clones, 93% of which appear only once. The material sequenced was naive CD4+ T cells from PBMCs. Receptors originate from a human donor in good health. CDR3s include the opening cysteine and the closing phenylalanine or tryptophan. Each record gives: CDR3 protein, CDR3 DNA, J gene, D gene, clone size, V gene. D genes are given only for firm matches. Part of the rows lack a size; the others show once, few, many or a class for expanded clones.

CDR3 protein: CASSSPGNTEAFF
CDR3 DNA: TGTGCCAGCTCATCCCCAGGGAACACTGAAGCTTTCTTT
J gene: TRBJ1-1
D gene: -
clone size: -
V gene: TRBV18

CDR3 protein: CATSDGLAGELPDTQYF
CDR3 DNA: TGTGCCACCAGTGATGGGCTAGCGGGAGAGCTTCCAGATACGCAGTATTTT
J gene: TRBJ2-3
D gene: TRBD2
clone size: -
V gene: TRBV24-1

CDR3 protein: CAWSRGTENQPQHF
CDR3 DNA: TGTGCCTGGAGTCGAGGGACAGAAAATCAGCCCCAGCATTTT
J gene: TRBJ1-5
D gene: TRBD1
clone size: -
V gene: TRBV30

CDR3 protein: CALKGDTGELFF
CDR3 DNA: TGTGCTTTAAAGGGGGATACCGGGGAGCTGTTTTTT
J gene: TRBJ2-2
D gene: -
clone size: -
V gene: TRBV7-9

CDR3 protein: CASSDRVVSGELFF
CDR3 DNA: TGTGCCAGCAGTGACAGGGTAGTCTCCGGGGAGCTGTTTTTT
J gene: TRBJ2-2
D gene: -
clone size: -
V gene: TRBV2

CDR3 protein: CAISDGTSGIGTDTQYF
CDR3 DNA: TGTGCCATCAGTGATGGGACTAGCGGGATTGGGACAGATACGCAGTATTTT
J gene: TRBJ2-3
D gene: TRBD2
clone size: -
V gene: TRBV10-3

CDR3 protein: CAISAGQNQPQHF
CDR3 DNA: TGTGCCATCAGTGCGGGCCAGAATCAGCCCCAGCATTTT
J gene: TRBJ1-5
D gene: -
clone size: -
V gene: TRBV10-3

CDR3 protein: CASSFGGTGANYGYTF
CDR3 DNA: TGTGCCAGCAGTTTCGGCGGCACAGGGGCTAACTATGGCTACACCTTC
J gene: TRBJ1-2
D gene: TRBD1
clone size: -
V gene: TRBV27

CDR3 protein: CASRKGVSGNTIYF
CDR3 DNA: TGTGCCAGTCGAAAGGGTGTTTCTGGAAACACCATATATTTT
J gene: TRBJ1-3
D gene: -
clone size: -
V gene: TRBV19

CDR3 protein: CSAPTGSEAFF
CDR3 DNA: TGCAGTGCTCCCACAGGGAGTGAAGCTTTCTTT
J gene: TRBJ1-1
D gene: -
clone size: -
V gene: TRBV20-1

CDR3 protein: CASSSRTSTDTQYF
CDR3 DNA: TGTGCCAGCAGTTCCCGCACTTCCACAGATACGCAGTATTTT
J gene: TRBJ2-3
D gene: -
clone size: -
V gene: TRBV2

CDR3 protein: CASSSRTYGYTF
CDR3 DNA: TGTGCCAGCAGTTCTAGGACCTATGGCTACACCTTC
J gene: TRBJ1-2
D gene: -
clone size: -
V gene: TRBV28

CDR3 protein: CASSRTGWDSPLHF
CDR3 DNA: TGTGCCAGCAGCCGGACAGGGTGGGATTCACCCCTCCACTTT
J gene: TRBJ1-6
D gene: TRBD1
clone size: once
V gene: TRBV14

CDR3 protein: CAWSVLAGVNEQFF
CDR3 DNA: TGTGCCTGGAGTGTTCTAGCGGGAGTCAATGAGCAGTTCTTC
J gene: TRBJ2-1
D gene: TRBD2
clone size: -
V gene: TRBV30

CDR3 protein: CASSRDRLGEAFF
CDR3 DNA: TGTGCCAGCAGCCGGGACAGACTAGGTGAAGCTTTCTTT
J gene: TRBJ1-1
D gene: TRBD1
clone size: -
V gene: TRBV12-3/TRBV12-4

CDR3 protein: CASSRGQGQPQHF
CDR3 DNA: TGCGCCAGCAGCCGAGGGCAGGGCCAGCCCCAGCATTTT
J gene: TRBJ1-5
D gene: -
clone size: -
V gene: TRBV4-3

CDR3 protein: CASSLDRQETQYF
CDR3 DNA: TGTGCCAGCAGTTTAGACAGGCAAGAGACCCAGTACTTC
J gene: TRBJ2-5
D gene: -
clone size: -
V gene: TRBV12-3/TRBV12-4